The text below deals with one T cell receptor (beta chain). This receptor's antigen is unknown. Qualities for individual bases were not recorded, and no much larger clone is one base off. CDR3 length: 14 amino acids, cysteine to phenylalanine. Only the CDR3 region is kept as DNA, spanning 42 bases read in frame from base 1. The germline V gene (reference sequence) yields MNHEY for CDR1 and SMNVEV for CDR2. The junction shows trimming of 3 bases on V and 7 bases on J, and the gene matches do not reach 6 bases of it. The data were obtained in a study of T-cell reconstitution after alpha-beta-depleted transplantation in children (dated by TCRdb to between 2015 and 2016). A note on the overall study: Using TCR repertoire profiling, the study quantitatively followed how T-cell immune reconstitution unfolded in children after TCRalphabeta/CD19-depleted allogeneic hematopoietic cell transplantation.

What the research found in general, with its limitations: The apparently early recovery of alphabetaT-cell counts about two months after transplant reportedly depended on only several hundred rapidly expanded clones that came from non-depleted graft cells. In some patients, the high TCRbeta diversity seen at day 60 was put down to recipient T cells and intrathymic progenitors that had survived conditioning. Hyperexpanded clone frequencies declined over subsequent months; after one year, T-cell counts and TCRbeta diversity were mostly attributed to newly produced T cells.

Libraries came from PCR. TCRdb shows the sequencer as Illumina HiSeq 2500. Molecular barcoding was employed in the preparation of TCR libraries, with unique molecular identifiers being used to normalize TCRbeta repertoire quantification. TCRdb redid the processing of the public reads, applying fastp at Q25 and MiXCR, and retained in-frame beta chains. Identical CDR3 proteins give one entry, which carries the most common genes and DNA. A total of fewer than 550,000 distinct CDR3 sequences appear in this sample, 11% of them only once. Roughly 15% of the sample lies in the top ten. The sample's treatment or condition label, decoded: allogeneic hematopoietic cell transplantation with graft depleted of TCRalphabeta T cells and CD19 B cells. TCRalphabeta/CD19-depleted allogeneic hematopoietic cell grafts were given to the transplant recipients, all of whom were children.

This chain is built from TRBV27 and TRBJ2-1, and TRBD1 matches 7 of the central bases. Sample: PBMCs, mostly from graft donor cells, taken 180 days after TCRalphabeta/CD19-depleted stem cell transplant. This sequence originates from a female patient aged 2 to 10 who had a stem cell transplant for aplastic anemia, so the T cells may come from the graft donor. The DNA sequence reads TGTGCCAGCAGTTTCGACAGGGTGGGGAATGAGCAGTTCTTC. Its product reads: CASSFDRVGNEQFF.